The rows below give T cell receptor beta chains drawn from one sample of a study of cytomegalovirus exposure and HLA in healthy donors. Profiling relied on immunoSEQ multiplex PCR, and the TCRdb table lists in-frame clones only, not all of them. This sample carries about 190,000 clones, 85% to 90% of them seen once, and the ten largest clones take about 1.7%. Sequencing input: PBMCs. The receptors stem from a woman under 30 in good health and CMV-seronegative. Both conserved end residues are part of each CDR3.

CDR3: CATRTAFF
V: TRBV6-1
J: TRBJ1-1

CDR3: CATSRRGSDEQYF
V: TRBV15
J: .

CDR3: CASSLARSNEQFF
V: TRBV5-1
J: TRBJ2-1

CDR3: CASSPWGDRGLHGYTF
V: TRBV7-9
J: TRBJ1-2

CDR3: CASSLVAGLRDTIYF
V: TRBV7-9
J: TRBJ1-3

CDR3: CASSSLTTGAVGYTF
V: TRBV7-9
J: TRBJ1-2

CDR3: CASTTGSNNEQFF
V: TRBV11-3
J: TRBJ2-1

CDR3: CASSPSGTAAIYGYTF
V: TRBV18
J: TRBJ1-2

CDR3: CATGQEVVGYTF
V: TRBV10-3
J: TRBJ1-2

CDR3: CASSVGLLGQETQYF
V: TRBV9
J: TRBJ2-5

CDR3: CAWSFYSNQPQHF
V: TRBV30
J: TRBJ1-5

CDR3: CATSSMSNQPQHF
V: TRBV15
J: TRBJ1-5

CDR3: CASSPRTGGGNTEAFF
V: TRBV18
J: TRBJ1-1

CDR3: CASSVEGGLAGNTGELFF
V: TRBV9
J: TRBJ2-2

CDR3: CASSSGGQGARGSYNEQFF
V: TRBV7-9
J: TRBJ2-1

CDR3: CASSLRDGSIHRTQYF
V: TRBV5-8
J: TRBJ2-5

CDR3: CASSPTSGGTNTGELFF
V: TRBV18
J: TRBJ2-2

CDR3: CAGGGETQYF
V: TRBV2
J: TRBJ2-5

CDR3: CASSPRGQGSTDTQYF
V: TRBV11-2
J: TRBJ2-3

CDR3: CASSSGTGGADGYTF
V: TRBV7-9
J: TRBJ1-2